One sample yielded the 17 T cell receptor beta chains listed below, sequenced in a study of patients and donors after allogeneic stem cell transplantation. TCRdb called the RT-PCR reads again in MiXCR, with one record for every CDR3 protein. The sample carries 200,000 to 250,000 distinct CDR3 sequences, 13% to 15% recorded once. The sample taken for sequencing was blood, either unsorted or a sorted T cell fraction (not recorded which). The receptor set was obtained from a human donor who was either an allogeneic HSCT recipient or a stem cell or donor lymphocyte infusion donor (not recorded which). It is not recorded whose cells these are; they may come from a transplant donor.

This clonotype was seen a few times. The rearrangement joins TRBV20-1 to TRBJ2-7; D not resolved. Trimming took 5 bases from V and 0 from J, leaving 11 bases between them. Germline loops: CDR1 DFQATT, CDR2 SNEGSKA (reference sequence). The CDR3 consists of 13 residues. The CDR3 reads CSASRTVSYEQYF. The CDR3 DNA reads TGCAGTGCTTCTCGGACCGTCTCCTACGAGCAGTACTTC.

This chain links TRBV7-8 with TRBJ2-5; TRBD2 aligns across 10 bases. Germline assignment: CDR1 SGHVS and CDR2 FQNEAQ. This CDR3 spans 14 amino acids. Unmatched junction bases numbered 3, after V lost 6 bases and J lost 2 bases. The CDR3 sequence is CASRRTSGQETQYF. In nucleotides, the CDR3 is TGTGCCAGCAGGCGGACTAGCGGACAAGAGACCCAGTACTTC.

This clonotype was counted at least ten times. The chain couples TRBV4-3 to TRBJ1-1, with 9 nucleotides matching TRBD1. This CDR3 spans 19 amino acids. The germline V gene has CDR1 LGHNA and CDR2 YSLEER. Germline trimming cut 2 bases from V and 1 base from J; bases unmatched to any gene: 14. CDR3 sequence: CASSQRGQGTGGANTEAFF. DNA for the CDR3: TGCGCCAGCAGCCAAAGGGGACAGGGTACCGGCGGCGCGAACACTGAAGCTTTCTTT.

In its sample, this clonotype was seen many times. The chain links TRBV11-3 to TRBJ2-1; D is uncertain. The V end was cut by 1 base, the J end by 7 bases, with 11 bases between. The germline CDR1 and CDR2 sequences are SGHNT and YENEEA. The CDR3 loop spans 14 amino acids. CDR3 nucleotides: TGTGCCAGCAGCTTAGTCGAGACGTCGAATGAGCAGTTCTTC. Its translation is CASSLVETSNEQFF.

This clonotype was detected many times. The chain links TRBV29-1 to TRBJ2-5, with TRBD2 matching over 16 bases. The CDR3 runs 16 residues. CDR1 and CDR2 from the germline V gene are SQVTM and ANQGSEA. Germline trimming cut 7 bases from V and 0 bases from J; bases unmatched to any gene: 5. Here the CDR3 DNA reads TGCAGCGCCCTGGGACTAGCGGGAGGGTACCAAGAGACCCAGTACTTC. It codes for CSALGLAGGYQETQYF. Using reference TRBV29-1 and TRBJ2-5 for the parts outside the CDR3, the full variable domain is SAVISQKPSRDICQRGTSLTIQCQVDSQVTMMFWYRQQPGQSLTLIATANQGSEATYESGFVIDKFPISRPNLTFSTLTVSNMSPEDSSIYLCSALGLAGGYQETQYFGPGTRLLVL.

This clonotype was found many times. The chain has TRBV5-1 and TRBJ1-2; D is uncertain. Trimming took off 0 bases at V and 1 base at J, with 13 bases between the two ends. This CDR3 has 16 amino acids. Germline V gives CDR1 SGHRS, CDR2 YFSETQ. The CDR3 reads CASSLVPGNSNYGYTF. CDR3 in DNA: TGCGCCAGCAGCTTGGTCCCGGGTAACAGTAACTATGGCTACACCTTC.

This clonotype was counted a few times. The CDR3 coding sequence is TGTGCCAGCAGTGTCCGTAGCGTCGAGCAGTTCTTC. The encoded protein is CASSVRSVEQFF. This chain joins TRBV2 and TRBJ2-1, with a tentative D call TRBD2 (5 bases). Trimming removed 4 bases from V and 10 bases from J, with 11 bases in between. This CDR3 has 12 amino acids. Per germline, CDR1 SNHLY and CDR2 FYNNEI.

The rearrangement joins TRBV6-6 to TRBJ1-2, with unresolved D. Germline V lookup: CDR1 MNHNY, CDR2 SVGAGI (reference sequence). The V gene lost 4 bases and the J gene lost 8 bases, with 14 bases spanning the gap. The CDR3 runs to 13 residues. The CDR3, as DNA: TGTGCCAGCAGTTTCACCCCGCAAGGCGGCTACACCTTC. It yields the protein CASSFTPQGGYTF.

The chain recombines TRBV7-3 with TRBJ2-4; 9 nucleotides agree with TRBD2. J gave up 8 bases and V 5 bases, and 7 bases lay outside the gene matches. CDR1 SGHTA and CDR2 FQGTGA come from the germline V gene. The length of the CDR3 is 14 residues. CDR3 protein: CASSPSGGTDIQYF. CDR3 in DNA: TGTGCCAGCAGCCCGAGCGGGGGGACGGACATTCAGTACTTC. Using reference TRBV7-3 and TRBJ2-4 for the parts outside the CDR3, the full variable domain is GAGVSQTPSNKVTEKGKYVELRCDPISGHTALYWYRQSLGQGPEFLIYFQGTGAADDSGLPNDRFFAVRPEGSVSTLKIQRTERGDSAVYLCASSPSGGTDIQYFGAGTRLSVL.

This clonotype has at least ten counts. The gene calls are TRBV5-1 and TRBJ1-4; a weak D match, TRBD1 (5 bases). The germline gives CDR1 SGHRS, CDR2 YFSETQ. V shed 4 bases and J shed 4 bases, with 14 bases lying between them. The CDR3 runs 15 residues. The CDR3 DNA follows: TGCGCCAGCAGCCGGGACGGAGGTGGTAATGAAAAACTGTTTTTT. This gives the protein CASSRDGGGNEKLFF.

This clonotype has just a few counts. The chain carries TRBV6-6 and TRBJ1-2, with a tentative D call TRBD1 (6 bases). Germline assignment: CDR1 MNHNY and CDR2 SVGAGI (reference sequence). The V end was cut by 9 bases, the J end by 6 bases, with 14 bases between. The CDR3 is 12 amino acids. CDR3 sequence reads: CASQSRTDGYTF. The CDR3 nucleotides read TGTGCCAGTCAGAGCCGGACAGATGGCTACACCTTC.

V usage is TRBV5-1 and J usage is TRBJ2-5, with 8 bases fitting TRBD1. The V gene end was trimmed by 6 bases and the J gene end by 0 bases; junction bases not matched to a gene: 1. This CDR3 has 13 residues. Germline CDR1 is SGHRS and CDR2 is YFSETQ. The CDR3 loop reads CASNRGYQETQYF. As DNA, the CDR3 is TGCGCCAGCAACAGGGGGTACCAAGAGACCCAGTACTTC.

The gene calls are TRBV5-1 and TRBJ2-7; D might be TRBD2 (6 bases). V lost 5 bases, J lost 3 bases, and 12 bases lay in between. The germline CDR1 and CDR2 sequences are SGHRS and YFSETQ. This CDR3 comprises 13 residues. CDR3 in amino acids: CASRYSGHYEQYF. The CDR3 DNA sequence: TGCGCCAGCAGATATAGCGGACACTACGAGCAGTACTTC. Based on the CDR3 plus reference TRBV5-1 and TRBJ2-7, the full variable domain is KAGVTQTPRYLIKTRGQQVTLSCSPISGHRSVSWYQQTPGQGLQFLFEYFSETQRNKGNFPGRFSGRQFSNSRSEMNVSTLELGDSALYLCASRYSGHYEQYFGPGTRLTVT.

The chain recombines TRBV6-2 or TRBV6-3 with TRBJ1-2; the D gene is possibly TRBD1 (5 bases). Trimming shortened V by 7 bases and J by 2 bases, and 8 bases separated the two germline ends. CDR3 size: 12 residues. Germline assignment: CDR1 MNHEY and CDR2 SVGEGT. CDR3 sequence (DNA): TGTGCCAGCACCTGGGACAACTATGGCTACACCTTC. This gives the protein CASTWDNYGYTF.

This clonotype was seen many times. The chain recombines TRBV12-3 or TRBV12-4 with TRBJ2-7; 12 nucleotides align to TRBD1. The CDR3 is 14 amino acids. Germline trimming cut 5 bases from V and 8 bases from J; bases unmatched to any gene: 7. The CDR3 nucleotides are TGTGCCAGCAGTACCGGGACAGGGGGCGAGAAGCAGTACTTC. Amino acid sequence: CASSTGTGGEKQYF.

This clonotype came up many times. This chain uses TRBV20-1 with TRBJ2-5, with D perhaps assigned TRBD1 or TRBD2 (6 bases each). CDR1 DFQATT and CDR2 SNEGSKA come from the germline V gene (reference sequence). CDR3 length equals 15 residues. V lost 3 bases and J 1 base, leaving 15 bases between the germline ends. DNA for the CDR3: TGCAGTGCTAGTAGGGGGGAACTCACCCAAGAGACCCAGTACTTC. This encodes CSASRGELTQETQYF.

This clonotype occurred many times. The gene calls are TRBV10-3 and TRBJ2-1, with 8 bases identical to TRBD1. Trimming cost V 5 bases and J 3 bases; bases outside gene matches: 6. The CDR3 length is 15 residues. Germline assignment: CDR1 ENHRY and CDR2 SYGVKD. This CDR3 is CAISRTGTGYNEQFF. The CDR3 DNA follows: TGTGCCATCAGTCGTACCGGGACAGGCTACAATGAGCAGTTCTTC.